A single sample is the source of the 6 T cell receptor beta chains below, sequenced in a study of long-term antiretroviral therapy in people with HIV. Researchers ran immunoSEQ v3.0 at survey level. Method: immunoSEQ multiplex PCR; TCRdb's copy keeps in-frame clones and lacks some. Of over 25,000 clones in the sample, around 80% were seen once. Sequencing was performed on unsorted PBMCs, taken 3 years after starting antiretroviral therapy. The origin of the receptors is a man aged 40-49 years with HIV.

The chain recombines TRBV19 with TRBJ1-2; 7 bases match TRBD1. This CDR3 comprises 14 residues. Germline V CDR1 and CDR2: LNHDA, SQIVND (reference sequence). V shed 11 bases, J shed 3 bases, and the junction held 12 bases outside the gene matches. Written as DNA, the CDR3 is TGTGCCTGCACTGGACCAGGGGGGGACTATGGCTACACCTTC. Its translation is CACTGPGGDYGYTF.

This rearrangement joins TRBV6-6 to TRBJ1-1; D not resolved. This CDR3 spans 14 amino acids. V was clipped by 6 bases and J by 4 bases, with 15 bases between them. Germline V gene data show CDR1 as MNHNY and CDR2 as SVGAGI (reference sequence). The CDR3 coding sequence is TGTGCCAGCAGGCAGGAGGGCGCCGGCACTGAAGCTTTCTTT. Protein product: CASRQEGAGTEAFF.

The V gene is TRBV7-8, the J gene TRBJ2-7, with no clear D. Trimming cost V 3 bases and J 4 bases, with 7 bases left between them. Germline CDR1 and CDR2: SGHVS and FQNEAQ. The CDR3 has 12 amino acids. This CDR3 is CASSFRSYEQYF. CDR3 DNA sequence: TGTGCCAGCAGCTTTCGAAGTTACGAGCAGTACTTC. The whole variable domain, filled in from reference TRBV7-8 and TRBJ2-7, reads GAGVSQSPRYKVAKRGQDVALRCDPISGHVSLFWYQQALGQGPEFLTYFQNEAQLDKSGLPSDRFFAERPEGSVSTLKIQRTQQEDSAVYLCASSFRSYEQYFGPGTRLTVT.

The chain is built from TRBV19 and TRBJ2-5, with 7 bases that match TRBD1. The germline V gene has CDR1 LNHDA and CDR2 SQIVND (reference sequence). The V segment lost 5 bases and the J segment 4 bases; nucleotides outside the gene matches: 16. The length of the CDR3 is 17 residues. The CDR3 is CASSARQGEGLGETQYF. CDR3 coding DNA: TGTGCCAGTAGTGCCAGACAGGGCGAGGGCCTGGGAGAGACCCAGTACTTC. Variable domain in full (rest from reference TRBV19 and TRBJ2-5): DGGITQSPKYLFRKEGQNVTLSCEQNLNHDAMYWYRQDPGQGLRLIYYSQIVNDFQKGDIAEGYSVSREKKESFPLTVTSAQKNPTAFYLCASSARQGEGLGETQYFGPGTRLLVL.

The chain carries TRBV9 and TRBJ1-1; no firm D call. This CDR3 contains 15 residues. Germline lookup yields CDR1 SGDLS and CDR2 YYNGEE. Trimming removed 0 bases at V and 0 bases at J, with 9 bases between. The CDR3 spells CASSVVIGMNTEAFF. The CDR3 DNA reads TGTGCCAGCAGCGTAGTTATAGGCATGAACACTGAAGCTTTCTTT.

CDR3 in DNA: TGTGCCAGCAGTTACGAGGTATTAGGGACCCAGTACTTC. Translation gives CASSYEVLGTQYF. This rearrangement joins TRBV6-5 to TRBJ2-5, with D unclear. CDR3 size: 13 residues. Per germline, CDR1 MNHEY and CDR2 SVGAGI. V was cut by 2 bases and J by 7 bases, with 11 bases left in between.